The rows below give T cell receptor beta chains drawn from one sample of a study of glioma-infiltrating T cells. MiXCR, applied by TCRdb to the multiplex PCR reads, yields one record per CDR3 protein. The repertoire holds 150,000 to 200,000 distinct CDR3 sequences, with about 46% as singletons. The specimen sequenced was glioma tissue, nonneoplastic brain tissue, or PBMCs (not recorded which). These receptors were collected from a human donor with low-grade glioma or glioblastoma, undergoing nonglioma brain surgery, or in good health (not recorded which). Each CDR3 is given with its conserved first and last residue. D genes are given only for firm matches. Some rows have no size entry. The others give once, few or many, or a class for an expanded clone.

NA	TRBV27	TRBD2	TRBJ2-1	TGTGCCAGCGGAGCCCGACTAGCGGGAACCCTGCGCCTCGATGAGCAGTTCTTC	CASGARLAGTLRLDEQFF
NA	TRBV19	NA	TRBJ2-5	TGTGCCAGTAGTATAGGAGGCGGGAACGGAGAGACCCAGTACTTC	CASSIGGGNGETQYF
many	TRBV6-2/TRBV6-3	NA	TRBJ2-3	TGTGCCAGCAGTTATTCTCTTTGGAGAGATACGCAGTATTTT	CASSYSLWRDTQYF
NA	TRBV13	TRBD1	TRBJ2-5	TGTGCCAGCAGCTTGGGACAGGGGAGGTACGAGACCCAGTACTTC	CASSLGQGRYETQYF
few	TRBV28	TRBD1	TRBJ2-5	TGTGCCAGCAGTTTAAATGGACAGGGCTTACAAGAGACCCAGTACTTC	CASSLNGQGLQETQYF
many	TRBV7-2	NA	TRBJ2-5	TGTGCCAGCAGCTTCGGCCCGGGAGAGACCCAGTACTTC	CASSFGPGETQYF
many	TRBV19	NA	TRBJ1-1	TGTGCCAGTAGTATTCCTTTAACAGCTGAAGCTTTCTTT	CASSIPLTAEAFF
many	TRBV6-6	NA	TRBJ2-1	TGTGCCAGCAGTTACGCTAAAGAGGGGGAGTGGGATTTCAATGAGCAGTTCTTC	CASSYAKEGEWDFNEQFF
NA	TRBV20-1	TRBD2	TRBJ2-7	TGCAGTGCTAGAGATGTTGGAAAACTAGCGGCTCTCGAGCAGTACTTC	CSARDVGKLAALEQYF
many	TRBV6-1	NA	TRBJ2-6	TGTGCCAGCCGCAAGGGGACTGGGGCCAACGTCCTGACTTTC	CASRKGTGANVLTF
NA	TRBV19	TRBD1	TRBJ1-5	TGTGCCAGTAGACTCCAGGGGGTTAAGGAACAGCCCCAGCATTTT	CASRLQGVKEQPQHF
few	TRBV6-1	NA	TRBJ2-6	TGTGCCAGCAGTGGGGGTGAGGGGGCCAACGTCCTGACTTTC	CASSGGEGANVLTF
NA	TRBV2	NA	TRBJ2-7	TGTGCCAGCAGCTTACTAGGATCCGAGCAGTACTTC	CASSLLGSEQYF
NA	TRBV3-1	NA	TRBJ2-5	TGTGCCAGCAGCACGACAGGTGAAGAGACCCAGTACTTC	CASSTTGEETQYF
many	TRBV6-1	NA	TRBJ2-1	TGTGCCAGCAGTCCGCGCCGTAATAGCAATGAGCAGTTCTTC	CASSPRRNSNEQFF
NA	TRBV28	TRBD1	TRBJ2-1	TGTGCCAGCTCCGCCTGGACAGGGGGCCGAAATGAGCACTTCTTC	CASSAWTGGRNEHFF
NA	TRBV4-1	TRBD2	TRBJ2-1	TGCGCCAGCAGCCCGACTAGCGGGAGGAGGAATGAGCAGTTCTTC	CASSPTSGRRNEQFF
NA	TRBV29-1	NA	TRBJ2-3	TGCAGCGTTGCGGCAAGCAAAGATGCGCAGTATTTT	CSVAASKDAQYF
NA	TRBV20-1	NA	TRBJ2-7	TGCAGTGCTGATCGGGAGTACAGCCCCTACGAGCAGTACTTC	CSADREYSPYEQYF
many	TRBV4-2	TRBD2	TRBJ2-3	TGTGCCAGCAGCCAAGGACTAGCGGGAGACGTCACAGATACGCAGTATTTT	CASSQGLAGDVTDTQYF
few	TRBV3-1	TRBD2	TRBJ2-5	TGTGCCAGCGCCCGTCCTTGGAGCGGGGATCAAGAGACCCAGTACTTC	CASARPWSGDQETQYF
many	TRBV20-1	NA	TRBJ1-1	TGCAGTGCCCACCGAACTGGAGCGAGTAGCACTGAAGCTTTCTTT	CSAHRTGASSTEAFF
NA	TRBV20-1	TRBD1	TRBJ2-1	TGCAGTGGCCCGGGACAGGGGGCGAATGAGCAGCTCTTC	CSGPGQGANEQLF
few	TRBV2	TRBD2	TRBJ2-1	TGTGCCAGTACCCCCGGGACTAGCGGGAAGGGGTCCTACAATGAGCAGTTCTTC	CASTPGTSGKGSYNEQFF
NA	TRBV20-1	TRBD2	TRBJ2-5	TGCAGTGCTACAAGGACTAGCGGGACGTACCAAGAGACCCAGTACTTC	CSATRTSGTYQETQYF
many	TRBV19	NA	TRBJ2-3	TGTGCCAGTAGTCTCCAGTCAGATACGCAGTATTTT	CASSLQSDTQYF